One sample yielded the 18 T cell receptor beta chains listed below, sequenced in a study of control samples from healthy donors and cancer patients (dated by TCRdb to 2018 to 2021). The receptor library was made with the immunoSEQ multiplex PCR assay. What TCRdb holds here is the immuneACCESS table cut down to in-frame rearrangements. Part of the clones is not present; checked against another copy, under half of the missing clones reflect an unresolved V gene, and the others are unexplained. A total of around 27,000 clones appear in this sample, over 75% of them only once. The top ten constitute 6.5% to 8% of the sample. Sequenced sample: PBMCs. Receptors were obtained from a woman aged 60-70 years with head and neck cancer.

This rearrangement joins TRBV2 to TRBJ1-1; 7 bases fit TRBD1. V gave up 8 bases and J gave up 5 bases; unmatched junction bases: 8. Germline assignment: CDR1 SNHLY and CDR2 FYNNEI. This CDR3 region has 13 residues. CDR3 DNA: TGTGCCAGCGGGCAGGGGGTGGATACTGAAGCTTTCTTT. The encoded protein is CASGQGVDTEAFF.

The chain couples TRBV29-1 to TRBJ1-4; TRBD1 aligns across 7 bases. The germline CDR1 and CDR2 sequences are SQVTM and ANQGSEA. This CDR3 contains 15 residues. V shed 6 bases, J shed 6 bases, and the junction held 13 bases outside the gene matches. CDR3 DNA sequence: TGCAGCGTCTCCACCTCAGGGGGTTTACATGAAAAACTGTTTTTT. Translation gives CSVSTSGGLHEKLFF. The full variable domain, with the rest looked up from reference TRBV29-1 and TRBJ1-4, is SAVISQKPSRDICQRGTSLTIQCQVDSQVTMMFWYRQQPGQSLTLIATANQGSEATYESGFVIDKFPISRPNLTFSTLTVSNMSPEDSSIYLCSVSTSGGLHEKLFFGSGTQLSVL.

The CDR3 sequence is CASSPSGPNTGELFF. The CDR3 DNA sequence: TGTGCCAGCAGCCCTAGCGGACCAAACACCGGGGAGCTGTTTTTT. The chain has TRBV3-1 (or the pseudogene TRBV3-2) and TRBJ2-2; 7 bases match TRBD2. Germline CDR1 and CDR2: LGHDT and YNNKEL (reference sequence). The CDR3 covers 15 residues. Trimming took 4 bases from V and 2 from J; bases not matched to a gene: 4.

In this sample, this clone turned up a few times. The genes are TRBV5-1 and TRBJ1-2; a possible D gene is TRBD1 (6 bases). The CDR3 spans 15 residues. V was shortened by 0 bases and J by 6 bases, with 15 bases between the two germline ends. CDR1 is SGHRS, CDR2 YFSETQ, per germline. DNA of the CDR3: TGCGCCAGCAGCTTGGAACGGGGGCTGGGGGATGGCTACACCTTC. It encodes CASSLERGLGDGYTF.

The rearrangement links TRBV4-3 to TRBJ2-7; 8 bases map to TRBD1. V lost 1 base and J lost 5; bases outside the gene matches: 7. Germline V CDR1 and CDR2: LGHNA, YSLEER. This CDR3 has 15 residues. The CDR3 nucleotides read TGCGCCAGCAGCCAAGTCTCTGGACAGGGTCACGAGCAGTACTTC. Protein: CASSQVSGQGHEQYF.

The chain uses TRBV7-2 and TRBJ1-1; D is unresolved. The V end lost 3 bases, the J end lost 0 bases, and 14 bases lay between the germline ends. The germline CDR1 and CDR2 sequences are SGHTA and FQGNSA. The CDR3 covers 16 residues. The DNA of the CDR3 is TGTGCCAGCAGCTTTACACCGGCCGGACTGAACACTGAAGCTTTCTTT. The encoded protein is CASSFTPAGLNTEAFF.

The chain employs TRBV10-2 and TRBJ2-2; 8 nucleotides agree with TRBD1. The CDR3 is 15 amino acids. Trimming at V came to 5 bases and at J to 6 bases, leaving 8 bases not matched to a gene. Looked up from germline, CDR1 is WSHSY and CDR2 is SAAADI. The chain's CDR3 is CASSPQGAGSGELFF. CDR3 nucleotides: TGCGCCAGCAGTCCCCAGGGGGCCGGATCCGGGGAGCTGTTTTTT.

This chain connects TRBV18 to TRBJ1-1, with a tentative D call TRBD1 (6 bases). There are 16 residues in the CDR3. V lost 3 bases, J lost 3 bases, and 17 bases lay in between. Looked up from germline, CDR1 is KGHSH and CDR2 is LQKENI. The CDR3 sequence is CASSPPRGGIHTEAFF. The CDR3 DNA reads TGTGCCAGCTCACCTCCCCGGGGGGGCATACACACTGAAGCTTTCTTT.

As for this clone: Within the sample, other DNA sequences also encode this same CDR3. The V call is TRBV6-2 or TRBV6-3, the J call TRBJ2-7; 11 bases align to TRBD1. V gave up 5 bases and J gave up 5 bases; unmatched junction bases: 5. Germline CDR1 is MNHEY and CDR2 is SVGEGT. CDR3 length: 14 amino acids. The CDR3 DNA reads TGTGCCAGCAGTGACGGACAGGGGGCCAACGAGCAGTACTTC. It translates to CASSDGQGANEQYF.

The gene calls are TRBV6-2 or TRBV6-3 and TRBJ2-7; 11 bases map to TRBD2. The V gene end was trimmed by 6 bases and the J gene end by 0 bases; junction bases not matched to a gene: 4. The CDR3 loop spans 15 amino acids. Germline CDR1 reads MNHEY; CDR2 reads SVGEGT. CDR3 DNA: TGTGCCAGCAGCACTACTAGCGGGAGCTCCTACGAGCAGTACTTC. Encoded protein: CASSTTSGSSYEQYF.

The V call is TRBV9, the J call TRBJ1-1; D is unclear. Germline V CDR1 and CDR2: SGDLS, YYNGEE. The CDR3 is 14 amino acids. The V end lost 0 bases, the J end lost 4 bases, and 10 bases lay between the germline ends. CDR3 amino acids: CASSVGRELTEAFF. The CDR3 region has the DNA TGTGCCAGCAGCGTAGGTAGGGAGCTCACTGAAGCTTTCTTT.

This clone was counted a few times. This sequence joins TRBV19 and TRBJ1-5; 9 positions agree with TRBD1. CDR1 and CDR2 (germline): LNHDA, SQIVND (reference sequence). The CDR3 has 15 amino acids. Unmatched junction bases numbered 8, after V lost 7 bases and J lost 4 bases. The CDR3 here is CASTKGTGQNQPQHF. In nucleotides, the CDR3 is TGTGCCAGTACTAAGGGGACAGGGCAGAATCAGCCCCAGCATTTT.

The rearrangement links TRBV21-1 to TRBJ2-7. TRBV21-1 is an annotated pseudogene. The CDR3 is made up of 12 amino acids. The CDR3 region is CASSTQKGQTPV. CDR3 in DNA: TGTGCCAGCAGCACCCAAAAGGGCCAAACCCCCGTC.

The chain is built from TRBV18 and TRBJ2-7; tentative D call: TRBD1 (6 bases). CDR3 length: 13 amino acids. V was trimmed by 3 bases and J by 6 bases, leaving 12 bases between them. Germline-derived CDR1 and CDR2 are KGHSH and LQKENI. The CDR3 loop reads CASSPDRSTEQYF. The CDR3 nucleotides are TGTGCCAGCTCACCTGACAGGAGTACCGAGCAGTACTTC.

The chain is built from TRBV7-9 and TRBJ2-7, with D perhaps given as TRBD1 or TRBD2 (6 bases each). V lost 5 bases and J 5 bases, leaving 19 bases between the germline ends. The germline gives CDR1 SEHNR, CDR2 FQNEAQ (reference sequence). The CDR3 extends over 15 amino acids. The CDR3 protein is CASSPSRGPDDEQYF. CDR3 coding DNA: TGTGCCAGCAGCCCTTCACGGGGGCCCGATGACGAGCAGTACTTC.

This clone was recorded a few times. The gene calls are TRBV5-4 and TRBJ1-4, with unresolved D. The CDR3 runs to 14 residues. V shed 7 bases and J shed 7 bases, with 17 bases lying between them. CDR1 and CDR2 (germline): SGHNT, YYREEE (reference sequence). The CDR3 here is CASAPDATSEKLFF. CDR3 DNA sequence: TGTGCCAGCGCCCCGGACGCGACCTCTGAAAAACTGTTTTTT. Filled out from reference TRBV5-4 and TRBJ1-4, the complete variable domain reads ETGVTQSPTHLIKTRGQQVTLRCSSQSGHNTVSWYQQALGQGPQFIFQYYREEENGRGNFPPRFSGLQFPNYSSELNVNALELDDSALYLCASAPDATSEKLFFGSGTQLSVL.

By its share, this clone is medium-sized. V is TRBV5-1 and J is TRBJ1-1, with 10 bases that match TRBD1. V lost 0 bases to trimming and J lost 5 bases; unmatched junction nucleotides: 4. The CDR3 extends over 15 amino acids. Germline-derived CDR1 and CDR2 are SGHRS and YFSETQ. CDR3 coding DNA: TGCGCCAGCAGCTTGGGTCAGGGACAGGGGACTGAAGCTTTCTTT. Residues: CASSLGQGQGTEAFF.

In its sample, this clone was seen a few times. This sequence joins TRBV7-3 and TRBJ1-6; no firm D call. Germline lookup yields CDR1 SGHTA and CDR2 FQGTGA. V was pared by 5 bases and J by 7 bases, with 9 bases between. The CDR3 runs to 13 residues. DNA for the CDR3: TGTGCCAGCAGCCCCCAAGGAAATTCACCCCTCCACTTT. This encodes CASSPQGNSPLHF.